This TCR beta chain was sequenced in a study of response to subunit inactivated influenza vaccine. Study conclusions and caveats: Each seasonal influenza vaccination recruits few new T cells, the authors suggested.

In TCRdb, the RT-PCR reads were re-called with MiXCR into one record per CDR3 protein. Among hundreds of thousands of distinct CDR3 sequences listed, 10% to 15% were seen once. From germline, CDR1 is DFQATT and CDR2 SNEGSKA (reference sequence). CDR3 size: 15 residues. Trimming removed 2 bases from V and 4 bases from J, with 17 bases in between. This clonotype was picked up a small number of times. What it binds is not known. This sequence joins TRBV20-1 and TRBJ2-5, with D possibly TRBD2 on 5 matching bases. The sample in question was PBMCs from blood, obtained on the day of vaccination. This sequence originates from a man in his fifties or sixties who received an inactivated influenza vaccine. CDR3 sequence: CSARSGSGNRETQYF. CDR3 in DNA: TGCAGTGCTAGATCGGGGAGTGGAAACAGAGAGACCCAGTACTTC.